A selection of T cell receptor beta chains follows, all from one sample in a study of regulatory T cells in long-lasting Graves disease. TCRdb fed the multiplex PCR reads into MiXCR, producing one record per CDR3 protein. This repertoire shows 700,000 or so distinct CDR3 sequences, about 30% found once; its top ten account for about 40%. The sample in question was peripheral blood mononuclear cells (PBMCs), obtained when the disease was refractory, from a patient treated with antithyroid drugs. All receptors come from a female donor with Graves disease. CDR3s include the opening cysteine and the closing phenylalanine or tryptophan. The order of the fields is J gene, D gene, V gene, clone size, CDR3 protein, CDR3 DNA. D genes are given only for firm matches. The size of a clone is reported for some rows only, either as once, few or many, or as a class for expanded clones.

J gene: TRBJ2-7
D gene: -
V gene: TRBV13
clone size: -
CDR3 protein: CASRGRGYEQYF
CDR3 DNA: TGTGCCAGCAGGGGCAGGGGCTACGAGCAGTACTTC

J gene: TRBJ1-1
D gene: -
V gene: TRBV12-3/TRBV12-4
clone size: -
CDR3 protein: CASSLDRAFF
CDR3 DNA: TGTGCCAGCAGTTTAGACAGAGCTTTCTTT

J gene: TRBJ1-2
D gene: -
V gene: TRBV29-1
clone size: -
CDR3 protein: CSVLENYGYTF
CDR3 DNA: TGCAGCGTTCTGGAGAACTATGGCTACACCTTC

J gene: TRBJ2-6
D gene: -
V gene: TRBV6-1
clone size: many
CDR3 protein: CASSADSSGANVLTF
CDR3 DNA: TGTGCCAGCAGTGCCGACAGCTCTGGGGCCAACGTCCTGACTTTC

J gene: TRBJ2-5
D gene: -
V gene: TRBV3-1
clone size: -
CDR3 protein: CASSRASQETQYF
CDR3 DNA: TGTGCCAGCAGCCGAGCTAGCCAAGAGACCCAGTACTTC

J gene: TRBJ1-5
D gene: TRBD1
V gene: TRBV6-1
clone size: -
CDR3 protein: CASIGGGTGSNQPQHF
CDR3 DNA: TGTGCCAGCATCGGCGGGGGGACAGGTAGCAATCAGCCCCAGCATTTT

J gene: TRBJ2-7
D gene: -
V gene: TRBV29-1
clone size: -
CDR3 protein: CSVESPATGSYEQYF
CDR3 DNA: TGCAGCGTTGAATCCCCAGCCACAGGGTCCTACGAGCAGTACTTC

J gene: TRBJ1-6
D gene: -
V gene: TRBV30
clone size: -
CDR3 protein: CAWGPGGHSPLHF
CDR3 DNA: TGTGCCTGGGGGCCGGGGGGACATTCACCCCTCCACTTT

J gene: TRBJ1-1
D gene: -
V gene: TRBV7-2
clone size: many
CDR3 protein: CASSFIGWNTEAFF
CDR3 DNA: TGTGCCAGCAGCTTTATAGGGTGGAACACTGAAGCTTTCTTT

J gene: TRBJ1-1
D gene: TRBD1
V gene: TRBV6-1
clone size: -
CDR3 protein: CASRPYRGYTEAFF
CDR3 DNA: TGTGCCAGCAGACCTTACAGGGGATACACTGAAGCTTTCTTT

J gene: TRBJ1-5
D gene: TRBD1
V gene: TRBV12-3/TRBV12-4
clone size: few
CDR3 protein: CASSQGQAGNQPQHF
CDR3 DNA: TGTGCCAGCAGTCAAGGACAGGCCGGCAATCAGCCCCAGCATTTT

J gene: TRBJ1-2
D gene: -
V gene: TRBV5-5
clone size: once
CDR3 protein: CASSPQWQNYYGYTF
CDR3 DNA: TGTGCCAGCAGCCCTCAATGGCAGAACTACTATGGCTACACCTTC

J gene: TRBJ1-1
D gene: TRBD1
V gene: TRBV28
clone size: many
CDR3 protein: CASSVNLGTEANTEAFF
CDR3 DNA: TGTGCCAGCAGTGTCAACCTCGGGACAGAGGCGAACACTGAAGCTTTCTTT

J gene: TRBJ2-7
D gene: TRBD1
V gene: TRBV11-2
clone size: many
CDR3 protein: CASSPGQGRIYEQYF
CDR3 DNA: TGTGCCAGCAGCCCCGGACAGGGAAGGATCTACGAGCAGTACTTC

J gene: TRBJ1-1
D gene: -
V gene: TRBV28
clone size: many
CDR3 protein: CASREDQNTEAFF
CDR3 DNA: TGTGCCAGCAGAGAAGACCAAAACACTGAAGCTTTCTTT

J gene: TRBJ2-5
D gene: TRBD2
V gene: TRBV5-4
clone size: -
CDR3 protein: CASSLAPSGSVETQYF
CDR3 DNA: TGTGCCAGCAGCTTGGCCCCTAGCGGGAGTGTCGAGACCCAGTACTTC

J gene: TRBJ1-2
D gene: -
V gene: TRBV12-3/TRBV12-4
clone size: few
CDR3 protein: CASSSGARFGGGYTF
CDR3 DNA: TGTGCCAGCAGTTCCGGGGCGAGGTTTGGGGGGGGCTACACCTTC

J gene: TRBJ1-1
D gene: TRBD1
V gene: TRBV6-2/TRBV6-3
clone size: many
CDR3 protein: CASRQGMNTEAFF
CDR3 DNA: TGTGCCAGCAGACAGGGGATGAACACTGAAGCTTTCTTT

J gene: TRBJ2-5
D gene: -
V gene: TRBV15
clone size: few
CDR3 protein: CATSREGSGLETQYF
CDR3 DNA: TGTGCCACCAGCAGAGAGGGTTCGGGTTTGGAGACCCAGTACTTC

J gene: TRBJ1-5
D gene: TRBD1
V gene: TRBV20-1
clone size: -
CDR3 protein: CSAIRTGGNQPQHF
CDR3 DNA: TGCAGTGCTATCAGAACAGGGGGCAATCAGCCCCAGCATTTT

J gene: TRBJ1-2
D gene: TRBD1
V gene: TRBV12-3/TRBV12-4
clone size: -
CDR3 protein: CASSPKGTGIQGGYTF
CDR3 DNA: TGTGCCAGCAGCCCTAAAGGGACAGGGATCCAGGGTGGCTACACCTTC

J gene: TRBJ2-6
D gene: TRBD2
V gene: TRBV10-1
clone size: -
CDR3 protein: CANLSGAGANVLTF
CDR3 DNA: TGCGCCAACCTCAGCGGGGCTGGGGCCAACGTCCTGACTTTC

J gene: TRBJ2-7
D gene: TRBD2
V gene: TRBV29-1
clone size: -
CDR3 protein: CSVRLAGDFYEQYF
CDR3 DNA: TGCAGCGTTAGGTTAGCGGGAGATTTTTACGAGCAGTACTTC

J gene: TRBJ1-2
D gene: -
V gene: TRBV2
clone size: -
CDR3 protein: CASSESPTYGYTF
CDR3 DNA: TGTGCCAGCAGTGAAAGCCCAACATATGGCTACACCTTC

J gene: TRBJ1-1
D gene: -
V gene: TRBV5-1
clone size: few
CDR3 protein: CASSLVASLNTEAFF
CDR3 DNA: TGCGCCAGCAGCTTGGTTGCCTCCTTGAACACTGAAGCTTTCTTT

J gene: TRBJ1-4
D gene: -
V gene: TRBV20-1
clone size: few
CDR3 protein: CSARWRARGEKLFF
CDR3 DNA: TGCAGTGCCCGGTGGCGAGCTAGGGGAGAAAAACTGTTTTTT

J gene: TRBJ2-2
D gene: TRBD2
V gene: TRBV19
clone size: -
CDR3 protein: CASSIRALAGNTGELFF
CDR3 DNA: TGTGCCAGTAGTATACGGGCACTAGCGGGCAACACCGGGGAGCTGTTTTTT

J gene: TRBJ1-1
D gene: -
V gene: TRBV19
clone size: -
CDR3 protein: CASRERGVNTEAFF
CDR3 DNA: TGTGCCAGTAGAGAAAGGGGGGTGAACACTGAAGCTTTCTTT

J gene: TRBJ1-5
D gene: -
V gene: TRBV20-1
clone size: few
CDR3 protein: CSASRGYRNQPQHF
CDR3 DNA: TGCAGTGCTAGTCGCGGTTATAGGAATCAGCCCCAGCATTTT

J gene: TRBJ2-7
D gene: -
V gene: TRBV19
clone size: -
CDR3 protein: CASSSRTGTTYEQYF
CDR3 DNA: TGTGCCAGTAGCTCCAGGACAGGGACTACCTACGAGCAGTACTTC

J gene: TRBJ1-1
D gene: TRBD1
V gene: TRBV12-5
clone size: few
CDR3 protein: CASGTGVGDLLKNTEAFF
CDR3 DNA: TGTGCTAGTGGAACAGGGGTGGGGGACCTATTAAAAAACACTGAAGCTTTCTTT

J gene: TRBJ2-2
D gene: -
V gene: TRBV12-5
clone size: few
CDR3 protein: CASGFAGHPAHTGELFF
CDR3 DNA: TGTGCTAGTGGTTTCGCGGGACACCCGGCTCACACCGGGGAGCTGTTTTTT

J gene: TRBJ1-6
D gene: TRBD1
V gene: TRBV25-1
clone size: -
CDR3 protein: CASSDGGQDFF
CDR3 DNA: TGTGCCAGCAGTGACGGGGGACAGGATTTCTTT

J gene: TRBJ2-7
D gene: -
V gene: TRBV12-3/TRBV12-4
clone size: -
CDR3 protein: CASSFYRGPYEQYF
CDR3 DNA: TGTGCCAGCAGTTTTTACCGGGGCCCCTACGAGCAGTACTTC

J gene: TRBJ1-5
D gene: -
V gene: TRBV7-9
clone size: -
CDR3 protein: CASSPGAAPNQPQHF
CDR3 DNA: TGTGCCAGCAGCCCCGGGGCAGCCCCCAATCAGCCCCAGCATTTT

J gene: TRBJ1-1
D gene: -
V gene: TRBV9
clone size: -
CDR3 protein: CASSRRGRSGTEAFF
CDR3 DNA: TGTGCCAGCAGCCGCCGGGGAAGGTCAGGCACTGAAGCTTTCTTT

J gene: TRBJ1-1
D gene: -
V gene: TRBV5-1
clone size: many
CDR3 protein: CASSLDGATPLNTEAFF
CDR3 DNA: TGCGCCAGCAGCTTGGATGGGGCAACCCCCTTGAACACTGAAGCTTTCTTT

J gene: TRBJ2-1
D gene: TRBD2
V gene: TRBV6-1
clone size: -
CDR3 protein: CAISESREGLAERRDGYNEQFF
CDR3 DNA: TGTGCCATCAGTGAGTCGAGGGAGGGACTAGCGGAAAGAAGGGACGGTTACAATGAGCAGTTCTTC

J gene: TRBJ2-7
D gene: -
V gene: TRBV11-3
clone size: many
CDR3 protein: CASSAGTHYEQYF
CDR3 DNA: TGTGCCAGCAGCGCCGGGACGCACTACGAGCAGTACTTC

J gene: TRBJ2-1
D gene: -
V gene: TRBV7-9
clone size: -
CDR3 protein: CASIRGVDRFSYNEQFF
CDR3 DNA: TGTGCCAGCATTAGGGGGGTGGACAGGTTCTCCTACAATGAGCAGTTCTTC

J gene: TRBJ1-1
D gene: -
V gene: TRBV29-1
clone size: few
CDR3 protein: CSAQVQTRWTEAFF
CDR3 DNA: TGCAGCGCCCAGGTCCAGACAAGATGGACTGAAGCTTTCTTT

J gene: TRBJ1-2
D gene: -
V gene: TRBV6-5
clone size: -
CDR3 protein: CASSYPPPGSYGYTF
CDR3 DNA: TGTGCCAGCAGTTACCCACCTCCAGGATCCTATGGCTACACCTTC

J gene: TRBJ2-5
D gene: TRBD1
V gene: TRBV28
clone size: many
CDR3 protein: CASSPGDRNTQETQYF
CDR3 DNA: TGTGCCAGCAGTCCCGGGGACAGGAATACCCAAGAGACCCAGTACTTC

J gene: TRBJ2-2
D gene: -
V gene: TRBV9
clone size: -
CDR3 protein: CASSLRHSANTGELFF
CDR3 DNA: TGTGCCAGCAGCCTAAGGCATAGCGCGAACACCGGGGAGCTGTTTTTT

J gene: TRBJ1-2
D gene: -
V gene: TRBV5-1
clone size: once
CDR3 protein: CASSLAGAAGYTF
CDR3 DNA: TGCGCCAGCAGCTTGGCCGGGGCGGCGGGCTACACCTTC

J gene: TRBJ2-3
D gene: TRBD2
V gene: TRBV29-1
clone size: -
CDR3 protein: CSALAGGADTQYF
CDR3 DNA: TGCAGCGCCCTAGCGGGAGGGGCAGATACGCAGTATTTT

J gene: TRBJ2-1
D gene: -
V gene: TRBV10-1
clone size: -
CDR3 protein: CASSAQREGINSYNEQFF
CDR3 DNA: TGCGCCAGCAGTGCACAAAGGGAAGGGATCAACTCCTACAATGAGCAGTTCTTC

J gene: TRBJ1-5
D gene: -
V gene: TRBV6-1
clone size: many
CDR3 protein: CASSIAGTNQPQHF
CDR3 DNA: TGTGCCAGCAGTATTGCCGGGACCAATCAGCCCCAGCATTTT

J gene: TRBJ1-2
D gene: TRBD1
V gene: TRBV27
clone size: many
CDR3 protein: CASSAQGQGNYGYTF
CDR3 DNA: TGTGCCAGCAGTGCGCAGGGACAGGGAAACTATGGCTACACCTTC

J gene: TRBJ2-7
D gene: -
V gene: TRBV13
clone size: -
CDR3 protein: CASSFQLSVAYEQYF
CDR3 DNA: TGTGCCAGCAGCTTTCAATTAAGCGTAGCCTACGAGCAGTACTTC

J gene: TRBJ1-2
D gene: -
V gene: TRBV10-3
clone size: -
CDR3 protein: CAINHDPSNGYTF
CDR3 DNA: TGTGCCATCAACCACGACCCGAGCAATGGCTACACCTTC